This passage covers 26 T cell receptor beta chains from one sample sequenced in a study of CD8+CD57+ T cells in acquired aplastic anemia. The template for TCR beta VDJ and CDR3 sequence profiling was genomic DNA. TCRdb fed the reads into MiXCR, producing one record per CDR3 protein. The repertoire holds roughly 300,000 distinct CDR3 sequences, with around 60% as singletons. The sequencing input was sorted CD4+, CD8+, or CD8+CD57+ T cells (not recorded which) from PBMCs. Receptor source: a human donor with severe aplastic anemia or a healthy control (not recorded which).

The CDR3 DNA is TGCAGTGCTGACTACTATGGCTACACCTTC. Protein product: CSADYYGYTF. The J gene is TRBJ1-2, the V gene TRBV20-1; D is unresolved. This CDR3 has 10 amino acids. CDR1 DFQATT and CDR2 SNEGSKA come from the germline V gene (reference sequence). The V gene lost 5 bases and the J gene lost 3 bases, with 4 bases spanning the gap.

The genes are TRBV9 and TRBJ2-7, with D unclear. Germline V lookup: CDR1 SGDLS, CDR2 YYNGEE. The V end was cut by 2 bases, the J end by 4 bases, with 16 bases between. This CDR3 contains 15 residues. CDR3 in DNA: TGTGCCAGCAGCGTCGGTGACCGTGTGGAATACGAGCAGTACTTC. The encoded protein is CASSVGDRVEYEQYF.

The rearrangement links TRBV5-6 to TRBJ2-5; the D is unclear. This CDR3 comprises 16 residues. V was shortened by 2 bases and J by 1 base, with 15 bases between the two germline ends. Germline V gene lookup returns CDR1 SGHDT and CDR2 YYEEEE. The CDR3 loop is CASSFQAPDFQETQYF. In DNA, the CDR3 is TGTGCCAGCAGCTTCCAGGCTCCCGACTTCCAAGAGACCCAGTACTTC.

This chain joins TRBV7-9 and TRBJ1-4; D possibly corresponds to TRBD1 (6 bases). There are 15 residues in the CDR3. V was clipped by 2 bases and J by 8 bases, with 15 bases between them. Germline V gene sequence: CDR1 SEHNR, CDR2 FQNEAQ (reference sequence). CDR3 sequence: CASSLSPPGDEKLFF. The CDR3 nucleotides are TGTGCCAGCAGCTTAAGCCCGCCAGGGGACGAAAAACTGTTTTTT.

The chain carries TRBV14 and TRBJ2-5, with 10 bases aligning to TRBD1. The CDR3 covers 15 residues. V gave up 3 bases and J gave up 5 bases; unmatched junction bases: 6. Germline V gene lookup returns CDR1 SGHDN and CDR2 FVKESK. This CDR3 reads CASSHQTGGQETQYF. In nucleotides, the CDR3 is TGTGCCAGCAGCCACCAGACAGGGGGCCAGGAGACCCAGTACTTC.

This clonotype was seen only once. This chain connects TRBV12-3 or TRBV12-4 to TRBJ1-6, with D uncertain. With 2 bases removed from V and 10 bases from J, the gap between germline ends came to 9 bases. CDR3 length equals 13 residues. The CDR3 coding sequence is TGTGCCAGCAGTTTAAAAGCTGGCTCACCCCTCCACTTT. It is translated as CASSLKAGSPLHF.

This clonotype was detected once. The chain links TRBV29-1 to TRBJ1-4, with TRBD1 matching over 12 bases. CDR1 and CDR2 (germline): SQVTM, ANQGSEA. This CDR3 spans 17 amino acids. CDR3 amino acids: CSAREGQGAVTNEKLFF. DNA of the CDR3: TGCAGTGCTAGGGAGGGACAGGGGGCAGTGACTAATGAAAAACTGTTTTTT.

The CDR3 bases are TGTGCCAGCAGTTTTAGTGTTGGCACCTACGAGCAGTACTTC. Amino acid sequence: CASSFSVGTYEQYF. This chain connects TRBV12-3 or TRBV12-4 to TRBJ2-7; D ambiguous. The CDR3 is 14 residues long. With 3 bases removed from V and 2 bases from J, the gap between germline ends came to 11 bases.

This clonotype was counted ten times or more. V and J are TRBV7-9 and TRBJ2-3; TRBD1 matches 7 bases. V shed 4 bases, J shed 0 bases, and the junction held 7 bases outside the gene matches. The CDR3 spans 16 residues. Per the germline V gene, CDR1 is SEHNR and CDR2 is FQNEAQ (reference sequence). Written as DNA, the CDR3 is TGTGCCAGCAGCTCACGGGACAGTTCTAGCACAGATACGCAGTATTTT. It translates to CASSSRDSSSTDTQYF. The full variable domain, with the rest looked up from reference TRBV7-9 and TRBJ2-3, is DTGVSQNPRHKITKRGQNVTFRCDPISEHNRLYWYRQTLGQGPEFLTYFQNEAQLEKSRLLSDRFSAERPKGSFSTLEIQRTEQGDSAMYLCASSSRDSSSTDTQYFGPGTRLTVL.

This clonotype was seen a single time. The chain employs TRBV12-3 or TRBV12-4 and TRBJ2-7; D may match TRBD1 or TRBD2 (6 bases each). The V and J ends lost 4 bases and 6 bases respectively, with 22 bases between them. The CDR3 totals 16 residues. The CDR3 region is CASSSRRGAGGSEQYF. For the CDR3, the DNA is TGTGCCAGCAGTTCCCGTCGAGGTGCCGGGGGCAGCGAGCAGTACTTC.

The table lists this clonotype with a count of one. The rearrangement links TRBV24-1 to TRBJ1-5; 7 bases line up with TRBD1. Germline values: CDR1 KGHDR, CDR2 SFDVKD. The CDR3 has 14 residues. The V gene end was trimmed by 7 bases and the J gene end by 1 base; junction bases not matched to a gene: 3. The CDR3 DNA sequence: TGTGCCACCAGGATGGGACAGAGCAATCAGCCCCAGCATTTT. Protein: CATRMGQSNQPQHF.

This clonotype was seen ten or more times. The V gene is TRBV19, the J gene TRBJ1-1; tentative D call: TRBD1 (5 bases). Between the trimmed V and J ends, which lost 5 bases and 1 base, there was a span of 11 bases. CDR1 is LNHDA, CDR2 SQIVND, per germline (reference sequence). This CDR3 has 14 residues. Here the CDR3 reads CASSGTWENTEAFF. The CDR3 DNA is TGTGCCAGTAGTGGGACCTGGGAGAACACTGAAGCTTTCTTT.

This chain uses TRBV7-9 with TRBJ2-5; D uncertain. The CDR3 is made up of 12 amino acids. V was cut by 8 bases and J by 7 bases, with 14 bases left in between. CDR1 SEHNR and CDR2 FQNEAQ come from the germline V gene (reference sequence). The CDR3 sequence is CASRTATGTQYF. The CDR3 DNA reads TGTGCCAGCCGGACGGCCACGGGGACCCAGTACTTC. The whole variable domain, remainder taken from reference TRBV7-9 and TRBJ2-5, is DTGVSQNPRHKITKRGQNVTFRCDPISEHNRLYWYRQTLGQGPEFLTYFQNEAQLEKSRLLSDRFSAERPKGSFSTLEIQRTEQGDSAMYLCASRTATGTQYFGPGTRLLVL.

Only one count was recorded for this clonotype. No conserved phenylalanine or tryptophan is present at the end of the CDR3, so a read error is the likely explanation. The DNA is omitted, as the CDR3 cannot be located on it reliably, and the CDR3 follows TCRdb's listing. V and J are TRBV20-1 and TRBJ2-5. The CDR3 has 8 amino acids, counting both end residues. Germline CDR1 reads DFQATT; CDR2 reads SNEGSKA (reference sequence). CDR3 amino acids: CSARDRTS.

This clonotype was counted at least ten times. The chain employs TRBV7-9 and TRBJ1-2; D is ambiguous. V was clipped by 5 bases and J by 1 base, with 14 bases between them. Germline-derived CDR1 and CDR2 are SEHNR and FQNEAQ (reference sequence). CDR3 length: 15 amino acids. The CDR3 loop is CASSPQANYNYGYTF. The DNA for the CDR3 is TGTGCCAGCAGCCCGCAGGCGAACTATAACTATGGCTACACCTTC.

This clonotype was counted many times. The rearrangement links TRBV7-9 to TRBJ2-6, with D maybe TRBD1 (6 bases). The CDR3 sequence is 17 residues long. The germline V gene has CDR1 SEHNR and CDR2 FQNEAQ (reference sequence). V shed 3 bases and J shed 2 bases, with 14 bases lying between them. The CDR3 sequence is CASSLELQGAGANVLTF. As DNA, the CDR3 is TGTGCCAGCAGCTTGGAACTACAGGGAGCTGGGGCCAACGTCCTGACTTTC.

This clonotype came up many times. The chain joins TRBV9 to TRBJ1-3, with 7 positions matching TRBD1. The CDR3 has 14 residues. The trim removed 4 bases at V and 9 bases at J, leaving 10 bases unmatched. Germline CDR1 SGDLS, CDR2 YYNGEE. DNA of the CDR3: TGTGCCAGCAGCAAAGGGGGCAAGGACCTCACCATATATTTT. Its protein is CASSKGGKDLTIYF.

There are a few counts of this clonotype. The V gene is TRBV19, the J gene TRBJ2-5; D is uncertain. The CDR3 covers 13 residues. CDR1 is LNHDA, CDR2 SQIVND, per germline (reference sequence). The V end lost 3 bases, the J end lost 3 bases, and 8 bases lay between the germline ends. The CDR3: CASSMDGEETQYF. DNA of the CDR3: TGTGCCAGTAGTATGGATGGGGAAGAGACCCAGTACTTC.

Many counts were recorded for this clonotype. V is TRBV10-3 and J is TRBJ2-7; D is ambiguous. Trimming shortened V by 2 bases and J by 0 bases, and 5 bases separated the two germline ends. CDR1 and CDR2 from the germline V gene are ENHRY and SYGVKD. The CDR3 has 13 residues. The CDR3 loop reads CAISEQGSYEQYF. DNA of the CDR3: TGTGCCATCAGTGAGCAAGGCTCCTACGAGCAGTACTTC.

The V gene is TRBV20-1, the J gene TRBJ2-1; 9 bases are a match to TRBD2. Germline CDR1 DFQATT, CDR2 SNEGSKA (reference sequence). The ends lost 5 bases at V and 7 bases at J; junction bases unmatched: 12. This CDR3 has 15 amino acids. The DNA of the CDR3 is TGCAGTGCTGGTGATAGCGGGAGCGCTGAGAATGAGCAGTTCTTC. Protein: CSAGDSGSAENEQFF.

This clonotype has a count of ten or more. The genes are TRBV7-2 and TRBJ1-1; D call uncertain. Trimming pared 2 bases from V and 1 base from J, leaving 5 bases between. This CDR3 spans 13 amino acids. Germline V gene sequence: CDR1 SGHTA, CDR2 FQGNSA. CDR3 protein: CASSLQTNTEAFF. The CDR3 bases are TGTGCCAGCAGCTTACAGACGAACACTGAAGCTTTCTTT.

This clonotype was seen a few times. The CDR3 nucleotides read TGCGCCAGCAGCCAAGGGACCAGCCTCTACGAGCAGTACTTC. Its translation is CASSQGTSLYEQYF. V is TRBV4-3 and J is TRBJ2-7; no clear D. The CDR3 consists of 14 residues. V was cut by 1 base and J by 3 bases, with 10 bases left in between. The germline CDR1 and CDR2 sequences are LGHNA and YSLEER.

This clonotype was seen a handful of times. The rearrangement joins TRBV5-5 to TRBJ2-5; D possibly corresponds to TRBD1 (5 bases). V lost 0 bases and J lost 4, with 22 bases in between. The CDR3 consists of 18 residues. CDR1 and CDR2 from the germline V gene are SGHKS and YYEKEE (reference sequence). The DNA of the CDR3 is TGTGCCAGCAGCTTGGATAGCAGGGTGGGTCCGTTACTAGAGACCCAGTACTTC. This codes for CASSLDSRVGPLLETQYF.

For this clonotype: The junction shows a germline mismatch at one end, possibly a read error. The chain joins TRBV7-3 to TRBJ2-5; D is perhaps TRBD2 (7 bases). Looked up from germline, CDR1 is SGHTA and CDR2 is FQGTGA. The CDR3 sequence is 14 residues long. The CDR3 reads CASSQDGQRGTQYF. In DNA, the CDR3 is TGCGCCAGCAGCCAAGATGGACAGCGGGGGACCCAGTACTTC.

This chain joins TRBV7-2 and TRBJ2-1, with TRBD2 matching 12 bases. After removal of 5 bases from V and 8 bases from J, the junction contained 16 bases not matched to a gene. The CDR3 is made up of 18 amino acids. Germline values: CDR1 SGHTA, CDR2 FQGNSA. CDR3 region: CASSLPFRTSGIRDEQFF. In nucleotides, the CDR3 is TGTGCCAGCAGCCTTCCATTCAGGACTAGCGGGATTCGGGATGAGCAGTTCTTC.

J is TRBJ2-5 and V is TRBV7-2; D may be TRBD1 (6 bases). CDR1 SGHTA and CDR2 FQGNSA come from the germline V gene. V lost 7 bases to trimming and J lost 5 bases, with 14 bases between them. The CDR3 spans 13 residues. The CDR3 DNA reads as TGTGCCAGCACCCTACAGGGTGTGGAGACCCAGTACTTC. Protein sequence: CASTLQGVETQYF. Variable domain in full (rest from reference TRBV7-2 and TRBJ2-5): GAGVSQSPSNKVTEKGKDVELRCDPISGHTALYWYRQSLGQGLEFLIYFQGNSAPDKSGLPSDRFSAERTGGSVSTLTIQRTQQEDSAVYLCASTLQGVETQYFGPGTRLLVL.